The 15 T cell receptor beta chains in this list originate from one sample, sequenced in a study of Ad26.COV2.S vaccination and SARS-CoV-2 variants. Treatment given: 15 to 20 received Ad26.COV2.S at low or high dose, single or two shots; several received placebo; per-sample allocation not given. Sampling was done on day 63 after the first vaccine or placebo injection. Clones were read by immunoSEQ multiplex PCR, and TCRdb kept only the in-frame ones, dropping some. The table records 350,000 to 450,000 clones, about 80% of them present only once. The sample here was peripheral blood, taken in a trial of Ad26.COV2.S vaccine versus placebo. These receptors all come from a person aged 18-65 years who received the Ad26.COV2.S COVID-19 vaccine or a placebo.

The chain joins TRBV12-3 or TRBV12-4 to TRBJ2-7; 8 bases fit TRBD2. CDR3 length equals 13 residues. The V gene end was trimmed by 6 bases and the J gene end by 5 bases; junction bases not matched to a gene: 6. CDR3 nucleotide sequence: TGTGCCAGCAGACCGGGACTAGTCGACGAGCAGTACTTC. As protein: CASRPGLVDEQYF.

This clone has a handful of counts. V gene TRBV27 combines with J gene TRBJ2-1, with D possibly TRBD2 on 5 matching bases. This CDR3 is 12 amino acids long. Germline-derived CDR1 and CDR2 are MNHEY and SMNVEV (reference sequence). Between the trimmed V and J ends, which lost 5 bases and 15 bases, there was a span of 17 bases. CDR3 bases: TGTGCCAGCAGTCAGAGGACTGGGCCGGGGTTCTTC. Translating it yields CASSQRTGPGFF.

The table lists this clone with a count of one. The chain carries TRBV30 and TRBJ2-6; D uncertain. Germline lookup yields CDR1 GTSNPN and CDR2 SVGIG (reference sequence). V gave up 5 bases and J gave up 4 bases, with 6 bases separating them. The CDR3 spans 12 residues. DNA of the CDR3: TGTGCCTGGGGTCTCGGGGCCAACGTCCTGACTTTC. It encodes CAWGLGANVLTF.

The CDR3: CASSIRGGRVGNYGYTF. The DNA of the CDR3 is TGTGCCAGTAGTATCCGGGGGGGGCGCGTTGGCAACTATGGCTACACCTTC. The chain employs TRBV19 and TRBJ1-2, with D possibly TRBD1 on 6 matching bases. The germline V gene has CDR1 LNHDA and CDR2 SQIVND (reference sequence). V was clipped by 3 bases and J by 2 bases, with 19 bases between them. The CDR3 has 17 residues.

This clone was recorded a few times. The sample has other DNA sequences that encode this CDR3 too. The genes are TRBV9 and TRBJ2-1; D is unresolved. Between the trimmed V and J ends, which lost 0 bases and 4 bases, there was a span of 2 bases. CDR3 length: 12 amino acids. Germline V lookup: CDR1 SGDLS, CDR2 YYNGEE. This CDR3 reads CASSVGYNEQFF. The DNA of the CDR3 is TGTGCCAGCAGCGTAGGGTACAATGAGCAGTTCTTC.

V usage is TRBV7-6 and J usage is TRBJ2-3; 9 bases are shared with TRBD1. V dropped 0 bases and J dropped 6; count of bases not matched to a gene: 7. The CDR3 has 16 residues. Per the germline V gene, CDR1 is SGHVS and CDR2 is FNYEAQ. CDR3 nucleotide sequence: TGTGCCAGCAGCTTAGCGGGGGACAGGGTATTTGATACGCAGTATTTT. This codes for CASSLAGDRVFDTQYF.

The rearrangement joins TRBV4-3 to TRBJ2-2, with D perhaps matching TRBD2 (6 bases). V lost 2 bases, J lost 3 bases, and 22 bases lay in between. Germline CDR1 and CDR2: LGHNA and YSLEER. The CDR3 extends over 19 amino acids. The CDR3 reads CASSQYTYWASVYTGELFF. The CDR3 DNA reads TGCGCCAGCAGCCAATACACATACTGGGCTAGCGTTTACACCGGGGAGCTGTTTTTT.

The rearrangement uses TRBV7-3 and TRBJ2-5, with 9 bases aligning to TRBD2. The J segment lost 5 bases and the V segment lost 6 bases, leaving 7 bases of the junction unmatched. This CDR3 region has 14 residues. CDR1 is SGHTA and CDR2 is FQGTGA in the germline V gene. The CDR3 DNA sequence: TGTGCCAGCAGGGTAGCGGGAGAACACGAGACCCAGTACTTC. This codes for CASRVAGEHETQYF. The full variable domain, with the rest looked up from reference TRBV7-3 and TRBJ2-5, is GAGVSQTPSNKVTEKGKYVELRCDPISGHTALYWYRQSLGQGPEFLIYFQGTGAADDSGLPNDRFFAVRPEGSVSTLKIQRTERGDSAVYLCASRVAGEHETQYFGPGTRLLVL.

This clone was detected only once. The chain is built from TRBV24-1 and TRBJ2-7, with a weak D call TRBD2 (6 bases). Trimming pared 9 bases from V and 2 bases from J, leaving 16 bases between. CDR1 and CDR2 (germline): KGHDR, SFDVKD. The CDR3 is made up of 14 amino acids. In nucleotides, the CDR3 is TGTGCCACCGGGGGAGGAGACAGACCCTACGAGCAGTACTTC. Encoded protein: CATGGGDRPYEQYF.

This clone was counted a few times. The rearrangement joins TRBV10-2 to TRBJ2-7; 8 bases are shared with TRBD2. The CDR3 runs 17 residues. The V gene end was trimmed by 7 bases and the J gene end by 5 bases; junction bases not matched to a gene: 19. CDR1 and CDR2 (germline): WSHSY, SAAADI. The DNA of the CDR3 is TGCGCCAGCACTCCCCGCGGTTTCGGGACTAGTATGCACGAGCAGTACTTC. The encoded protein is CASTPRGFGTSMHEQYF.

The chain joins TRBV7-3 to TRBJ2-1; 8 positions match TRBD1. V was pared by 5 bases and J by 4 bases, with 7 bases of the junction left unmatched. CDR3 length: 15 residues. Germline loops: CDR1 SGHTA, CDR2 FQGTGA. The CDR3 sequence: CASSRGQAGYNEQFF. DNA for the CDR3: TGTGCCAGCAGCAGGGGACAGGCCGGTTACAATGAGCAGTTCTTC.

This chain uses TRBV11-3 with TRBJ2-1; no reliable D call. Germline values: CDR1 SGHNT, CDR2 YENEEA. The CDR3 totals 13 residues. The V end lost 5 bases, the J end lost 6 bases, and 11 bases lay between the germline ends. CDR3 amino acids: CASSKDTGNEQFF. DNA of the CDR3: TGTGCCAGCAGCAAGGATACGGGCAATGAGCAGTTCTTC.

This chain uses TRBV19 with TRBJ2-7, with a tentative D call TRBD1 (5 bases). The length of the CDR3 is 13 residues. Germline CDR1 reads LNHDA; CDR2 reads SQIVND (reference sequence). The V gene lost 6 bases and the J gene lost 0 bases, with 9 bases spanning the gap. For the CDR3, the DNA is TGTGCCAGTAGGGGCAGGGTCTCCTACGAGCAGTACTTC. It specifies CASRGRVSYEQYF. Drawing the rest from reference TRBV19 and TRBJ2-7, the complete variable domain is DGGITQSPKYLFRKEGQNVTLSCEQNLNHDAMYWYRQDPGQGLRLIYYSQIVNDFQKGDIAEGYSVSREKKESFPLTVTSAQKNPTAFYLCASRGRVSYEQYFGPGTRLTVT.

The genes are TRBV19 and TRBJ2-7; 9 bases match TRBD1. CDR1 is LNHDA, CDR2 SQIVND, per germline (reference sequence). V shed 6 bases, J shed 1 base, and the junction held 4 bases outside the gene matches. The CDR3 consists of 14 residues. CDR3 sequence: CASSPDRGSYEQYF. The CDR3 DNA is TGTGCCAGTAGCCCGGACAGGGGATCCTACGAGCAGTACTTC.

J is TRBJ1-5 and V is TRBV5-5; a possible D gene is TRBD1 (6 bases). CDR1 is SGHKS and CDR2 is YYEKEE in the germline V gene (reference sequence). The CDR3 spans 14 residues. The germline V and J ends were trimmed by 4 bases and 5 bases, with 13 bases remaining between them. Written as DNA, the CDR3 is TGTGCCAGCAGCCCCGGACAGATCGATCAGCCCCAGCATTTT. Amino acids: CASSPGQIDQPQHF.